These 12 T cell receptor beta chains came from one sample sequenced in a study of T-cell reconstitution after alpha-beta-depleted transplantation in children. Unique molecular identifiers were incorporated during preparation of the TCRbeta library. TCRdb reprocessed the PCR reads via MiXCR and lists one record per CDR3 protein. This table holds about 830,000 distinct CDR3 sequences, 15% to 20% found once. The sample was PBMCs, mostly from graft donor cells, taken 360 days after TCRalphabeta/CD19-depleted stem cell transplant. The receptor set was obtained from a male patient younger than 18 who had a stem cell transplant for acute lymphoblastic leukemia, so the T cells may come from the graft donor.

This clonotype was picked up many times. This chain connects TRBV15 to TRBJ2-1, with a weak D call TRBD2 (5 bases). The CDR3 totals 14 residues. Germline V lookup: CDR1 LNHNV, CDR2 YYDKDF (reference sequence). The V end was cut by 0 bases, the J end by 8 bases, with 11 bases between. The CDR3 DNA follows: TGTGCCACCAGCAGAGAGGGAGATTTCGATGAGCAGTTCTTC. This encodes CATSREGDFDEQFF.

In its sample, this clonotype was seen a few times. The V gene is TRBV29-1, the J gene TRBJ1-1, with 7 bases fitting TRBD1. After removal of 5 bases from V and 8 bases from J, the junction contained 5 bases not matched to a gene. The CDR3 length is 11 residues. In germline, CDR1 is SQVTM, CDR2 ANQGSEA. The CDR3 protein is CSVPGQAEAFF. CDR3 bases: TGCAGCGTTCCAGGACAGGCCGAAGCTTTCTTT.

The rearrangement uses TRBV10-3 and TRBJ2-7; 8 bases align to TRBD2. V lost 11 bases, J lost 2 bases, and 8 bases stayed unmatched. Germline CDR1 is ENHRY and CDR2 is SYGVKD. The CDR3 is 13 residues long. This CDR3 reads CAPGGGLTYEQYF. CDR3 nucleotide sequence: TGTGCCCCGGGGGGGGGACTCACCTACGAGCAGTACTTC.

This chain links TRBV21-1 with TRBJ2-5; TRBD2, the D gene given by the table, was not confirmed from the DNA. TRBV21-1 corresponds to a pseudogene. CDR3 length: 14 amino acids. The DNA of the CDR3 is TGTGCCAGCAGCAACAGCAGCGGGAGGGAGACCCAGTACTTC. Its protein is CASSNSSGRETQYF.

The table lists this clonotype with a few counts. A junction end diverges from the germline sequence, so it may reflect a read error. The J gene is TRBJ2-7, the V gene TRBV20-1; D is ambiguous. This CDR3 contains 12 residues. The V gene's germline CDR1 is DFQATT and CDR2 SNEGSKA (reference sequence). In nucleotides, the CDR3 is TGCAGTGCTGCATGGTGGTGGTCTTCGCCGAACTTC. Amino acids: CSAAWWWSSPNF.

The chain uses TRBV25-1 and TRBJ2-7, with 8 bases identical to TRBD1. V lost 6 bases and J lost 3; bases outside the gene matches: 4. The germline gives CDR1 MGHDK, CDR2 SYGVNS. The CDR3 sequence is 13 residues long. The CDR3 nucleotides read TGTGCCAGCAGGGACAGGGTGGGCTACGAGCAGTACTTC. As protein: CASRDRVGYEQYF.

This clonotype was seen a handful of times. This chain links TRBV29-1 with TRBJ2-6; 7 bases line up with TRBD1. V shed 7 bases and J 10 bases; nucleotides not matched to a gene: 7. The length of the CDR3 is 12 residues. The germline V gene encodes CDR1 SQVTM and CDR2 ANQGSEA. CDR3 in amino acids: CSAEDRINVLTF. The DNA of the CDR3 is TGCAGCGCCGAGGACAGGATTAACGTCCTGACTTTC.

The chain uses TRBV15 and TRBJ2-5, with a tentative D call TRBD1 (5 bases). The CDR3 has 15 residues. The V end was cut by 1 base, the J end by 1 base, with 10 bases between. The germline gives CDR1 LNHNV, CDR2 YYDKDF (reference sequence). The CDR3 sequence: CATSRGPGLQETQYF. CDR3 sequence (DNA): TGTGCCACCAGCAGAGGTCCAGGGCTCCAAGAGACCCAGTACTTC.

This clonotype was recorded a few times. This chain uses TRBV20-1 with TRBJ2-7, with 10 bases fitting TRBD2. Germline CDR1 is DFQATT and CDR2 is SNEGSKA (reference sequence). The J segment lost 7 bases and the V segment lost 6 bases, leaving 12 bases of the junction unmatched. The CDR3 runs 14 residues. The CDR3 DNA reads as TGCAGTGCACCTGGGACTAGCGTAACGCGAGAGCAGTACTTC. This sequence encodes CSAPGTSVTREQYF.

As regards this clonotype: An end of the junction differs from the germline gene, which may be a read error. The rearrangement joins TRBV5-1 to TRBJ2-1; D uncertain. CDR1 is SGHRS, CDR2 YFSETQ, per germline. The CDR3 extends over 9 amino acids. CDR3 nucleotide sequence: TGCGCCAGCAGCCCCCGAGAGATCTTC. Its protein is CASSPREIF.

The chain couples TRBV6-2 or TRBV6-3 to TRBJ1-2, with D perhaps matching TRBD1 (6 bases). CDR1 MNHEY and CDR2 SVGEGT come from the germline V gene. This CDR3 region has 13 residues. Deletions cut 5 bases from V and 6 bases from J, with 13 bases between. The CDR3 nucleotides read TGTGCCAGCAGTGACAGGAGGGGCGATGGCTACACCTTC. This codes for CASSDRRGDGYTF.

This chain links TRBV18 with TRBJ2-1; D call uncertain. The germline gives CDR1 KGHSH, CDR2 LQKENI. Trimming shortened V by 8 bases and J by 3 bases, and 20 bases separated the two germline ends. The CDR3 consists of 16 residues. The CDR3 DNA is TGTGCCAGCGCCCCCCCTCGCCTGAATTACTACAATGAGCAGTTCTTC. It yields the protein CASAPPRLNYYNEQFF.